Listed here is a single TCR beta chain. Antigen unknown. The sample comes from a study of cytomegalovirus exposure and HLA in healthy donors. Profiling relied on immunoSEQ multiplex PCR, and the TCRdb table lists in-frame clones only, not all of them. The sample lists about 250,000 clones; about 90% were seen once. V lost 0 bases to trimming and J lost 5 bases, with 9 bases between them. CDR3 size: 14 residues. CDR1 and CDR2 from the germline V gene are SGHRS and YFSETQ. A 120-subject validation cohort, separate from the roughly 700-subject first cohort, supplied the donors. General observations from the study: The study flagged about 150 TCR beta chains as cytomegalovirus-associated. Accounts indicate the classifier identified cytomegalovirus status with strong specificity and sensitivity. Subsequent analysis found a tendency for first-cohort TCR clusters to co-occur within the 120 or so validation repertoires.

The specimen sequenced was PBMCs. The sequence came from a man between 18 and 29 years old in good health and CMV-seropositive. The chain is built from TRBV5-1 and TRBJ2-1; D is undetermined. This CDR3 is CASSLVSSNNEQFF. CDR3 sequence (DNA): TGCGCCAGCAGCTTGGTATCCTCAAACAATGAGCAGTTCTTC.